This T cell receptor (beta chain) emerged from a study of long-term antiretroviral therapy in people with HIV. As to this clone: Its antigen remains unknown.

immunoSEQ v3.0 was run at survey level. Repertoires were generated with immunoSEQ multiplex PCR, while TCRdb's copy carries only in-frame clones and drops some. The sample includes about 48,000 clones, 84% of them seen just once. Whole-study findings and limits: CDR3 length ranges were narrower in HIV repertoires than in controls.

CDR1 is SGHNT, CDR2 YYREEE, per germline (reference sequence). The length of the CDR3 is 16 residues. V shed 4 bases, J shed 6 bases, and the junction held 13 bases outside the gene matches. The TCR was taken from a woman aged 18-35 years with HIV. The material sequenced was unsorted PBMCs, taken 0.8 years after starting antiretroviral therapy. The rearrangement uses TRBV5-4 and TRBJ1-2, with 9 positions matching TRBD1. The CDR3 bases are TGTGCCAGCAGCATCTCTCGGGGACAGGGTATCCATGGCTACACCTTC. It encodes CASSISRGQGIHGYTF.